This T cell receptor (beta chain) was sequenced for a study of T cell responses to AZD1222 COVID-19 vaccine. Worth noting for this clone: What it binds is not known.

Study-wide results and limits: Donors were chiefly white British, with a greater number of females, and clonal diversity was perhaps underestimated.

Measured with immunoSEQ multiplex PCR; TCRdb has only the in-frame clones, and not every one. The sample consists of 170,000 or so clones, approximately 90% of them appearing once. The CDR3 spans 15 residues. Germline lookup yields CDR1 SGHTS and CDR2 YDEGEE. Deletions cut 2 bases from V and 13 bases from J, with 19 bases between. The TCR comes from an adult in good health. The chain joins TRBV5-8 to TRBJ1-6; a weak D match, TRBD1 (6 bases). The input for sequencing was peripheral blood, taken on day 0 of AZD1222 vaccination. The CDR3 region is CASSFSRRTDSPLHF. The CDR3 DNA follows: TGTGCCAGCAGCTTTTCCCGTCGGACAGACAGTCCCCTCCACTTT.